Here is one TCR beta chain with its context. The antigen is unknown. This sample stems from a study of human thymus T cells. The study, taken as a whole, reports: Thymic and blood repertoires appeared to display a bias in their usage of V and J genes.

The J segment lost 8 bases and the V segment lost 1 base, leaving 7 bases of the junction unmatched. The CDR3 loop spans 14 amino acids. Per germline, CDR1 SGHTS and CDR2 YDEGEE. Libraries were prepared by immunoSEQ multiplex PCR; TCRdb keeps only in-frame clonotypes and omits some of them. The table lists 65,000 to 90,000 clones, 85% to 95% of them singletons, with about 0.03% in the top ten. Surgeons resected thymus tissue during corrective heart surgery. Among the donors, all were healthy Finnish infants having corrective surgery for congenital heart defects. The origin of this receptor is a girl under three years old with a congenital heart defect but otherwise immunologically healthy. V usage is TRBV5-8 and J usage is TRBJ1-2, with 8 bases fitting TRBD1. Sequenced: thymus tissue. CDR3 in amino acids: CASSLLQGEGGYTF. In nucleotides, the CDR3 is TGTGCCAGCAGCTTGCTACAGGGGGAGGGCGGCTACACCTTC. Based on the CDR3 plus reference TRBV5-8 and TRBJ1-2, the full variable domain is EAGVTQSPTHLIKTRGQQATLRCSPISGHTSVYWYQQALGLGLQFLLWYDEGEERNRGNFPPRFSGRQFPNYSSELNVNALELEDSALYLCASSLLQGEGGYTFGSGTRLTVV.